These 5 T cell receptor beta chains originate from one sample sequenced in a study of CD8 T cells in Susac syndrome. It was with random hexamers that about 0.45 to 1 ug RNA was reverse transcribed. Via MiXCR, TCRdb re-called the immunoSEQ multiplex PCR reads, giving one row per CDR3 protein. The profile shows around 270,000 distinct CDR3 sequences, 70% to 90% of them singletons. The sample consisted of CD8+ T cells from PBMCs. The receptors originated from a human donor with multiple sclerosis.

This chain uses TRBV7-4 with TRBJ2-7, with 8 bases lining up with TRBD1. Germline lookup yields CDR1 SGHVT and CDR2 SQSDAQ. Trimming removed 0 bases from V and 6 bases from J; junction bases left unmatched: 4. The CDR3 runs 14 residues. For the CDR3, the DNA is TGTGCCAGCAGCTTAGCGCCGGACAGGGTCGAGCAGTACTTC. Translated: CASSLAPDRVEQYF.

The chain is built from TRBV7-2 and TRBJ2-2; the match to TRBD2 covers 11 bases. With V trimmed by 0 bases and J by 2 bases, 5 bases remained unmatched. The CDR3 totals 18 residues. Per germline, CDR1 SGHTA and CDR2 FQGNSA. The CDR3 sequence is CASSLAGGLAANTGELFF. CDR3 coding DNA: TGTGCCAGCAGCTTAGCGGGGGGACTAGCGGCAAACACCGGGGAGCTGTTTTTT.

The V and J genes are TRBV29-1 and TRBJ2-1; the match to TRBD2 covers 8 bases. The junction had 10 bases not matched to a gene; V was cut back by 4 bases and J by 2 bases. This CDR3 has 16 residues. CDR1 is SQVTM, CDR2 ANQGSEA, per germline. This CDR3 is CSVANGAGAAYNEQFF. CDR3 bases: TGCAGCGTTGCCAATGGAGCGGGAGCCGCCTACAATGAGCAGTTCTTC.

The chain employs TRBV29-1 and TRBJ2-7; D call uncertain. The CDR3 sequence is 14 residues long. Trimming cost V 1 base and J 3 bases, with 13 bases left between them. The germline V gene encodes CDR1 SQVTM and CDR2 ANQGSEA. CDR3 in amino acids: CSVEGAENSYEQYF. The DNA of the CDR3 is TGCAGCGTTGAAGGGGCAGAGAATAGCTACGAGCAGTACTTC.

CDR3 nucleotide sequence: TGTGCCAGCAGCAAAGACAGGGGTGAAAAACTGTTTTTT. This codes for CASSKDRGEKLFF. The rearrangement links TRBV21-1 to TRBJ1-4; the table assigns TRBD1, which was not confirmed against the DNA. TRBV21-1 is a listed pseudogene. The CDR3 length is 13 residues.